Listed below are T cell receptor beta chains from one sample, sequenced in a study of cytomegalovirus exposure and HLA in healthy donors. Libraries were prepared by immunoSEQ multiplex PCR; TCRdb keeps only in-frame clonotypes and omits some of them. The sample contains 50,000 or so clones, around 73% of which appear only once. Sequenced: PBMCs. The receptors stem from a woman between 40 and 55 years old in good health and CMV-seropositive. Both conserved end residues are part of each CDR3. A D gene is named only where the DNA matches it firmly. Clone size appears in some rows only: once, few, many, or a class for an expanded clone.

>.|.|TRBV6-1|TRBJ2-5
CASSEGGPQETQYF
TGTGCCAGCAGTGAAGGTGGGCCGCAAGAGACCCAGTACTTC
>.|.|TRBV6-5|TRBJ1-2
CASSRAHSSQAGYTF
TGTGCCAGCAGTCGCGCACACTCAAGTCAGGCTGGCTACACCTTC
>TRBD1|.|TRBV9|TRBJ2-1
CASSPREGASLPLLNEQFF
TGTGCCAGCAGCCCACGCGAGGGGGCTAGCTTACCCCTATTAAATGAGCAGTTCTTC
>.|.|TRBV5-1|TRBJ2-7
CASRSLGGTHEQYF
TGCGCCAGCAGGTCCCTAGGAGGAACCCACGAGCAGTACTTC
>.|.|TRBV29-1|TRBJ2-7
CSVEERATYEQYF
TGCAGCGTTGAAGAGAGGGCTACCTACGAGCAGTACTTC
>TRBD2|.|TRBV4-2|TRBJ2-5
CASSQDSGFQETQYF
TGTGCCAGCAGCCAAGATAGCGGGTTTCAAGAGACCCAGTACTTC
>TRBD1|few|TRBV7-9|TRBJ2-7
CASSHGQGEIYEQYF
TGTGCCAGCAGCCATGGACAGGGGGAAATCTACGAGCAGTACTTC
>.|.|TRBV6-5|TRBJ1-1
CASSYRDQAFF
TGTGCCAGCAGCTACAGAGATCAAGCTTTCTTT
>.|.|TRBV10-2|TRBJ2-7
CASSELGLAKYF
TGCGCCAGCAGTGAGTTGGGCCTAGCCAAGTACTTC
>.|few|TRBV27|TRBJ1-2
CASSFGIGRYGYTF
TGTGCCAGCAGTTTCGGGATCGGGAGGTATGGCTACACCTTC
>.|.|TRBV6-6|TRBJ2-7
CASSYSTGPYEQYF
TGTGCCAGCAGTTACTCGACGGGTCCCTACGAGCAGTACTTC
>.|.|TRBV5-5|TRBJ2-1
CASSLRGQNEQFF
TGTGCCAGCAGTCTGCGAGGTCAGAATGAGCAGTTCTTC
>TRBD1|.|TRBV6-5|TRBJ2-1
CASSRTGGSYNEQFF
TGTGCCAGCAGTAGAACAGGGGGCTCCTACAATGAGCAGTTCTTC
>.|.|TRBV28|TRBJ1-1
CASGQAFF
TGTGCCAGCGGGCAAGCTTTCTTT
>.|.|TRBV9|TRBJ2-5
CASSAGPQETQYF
TGTGCCAGCAGCGCCGGTCCCCAAGAGACCCAGTACTTC
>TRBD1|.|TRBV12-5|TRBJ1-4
CASGLRQGGEKLFF
TGTGCTAGTGGTTTGCGACAGGGAGGAGAAAAACTGTTTTTT
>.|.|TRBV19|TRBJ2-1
CASSMLSEQFF
TGTGCCAGTAGTATGTTGAGTGAGCAGTTCTTC